The subject of this entry is one T cell receptor beta chain. Its antigen is unknown. The data were obtained in a study of post-analysis software for immune sequencing data. General observations from the study: Included in a set of several TRBV segments more frequent in patients than controls were TRBV5-6, TRBV5-1 and TRBV20-1. Significantly lower normalized Chao1 diversity was found in patients with multiple sclerosis relative to controls. Samples prepared in the same batch strongly co-clustered by F measure.

Unique molecular identifiers were built into the TCR beta cDNA libraries. One entry per CDR3 protein results from TCRdb running MiXCR on the PCR reads. The repertoire holds about 540,000 distinct CDR3 sequences, with about a third as singletons. The CDR3 is made up of 14 amino acids. CDR1 and CDR2 (germline): SGHKS, YYEKEE (reference sequence). The chain combines TRBV5-5 with TRBJ2-7; no clear D gene. The DNA matches TRBJ2-5 better at its end, which makes the J call doubtful. The receptor was derived from a girl aged 2 to 17 with multiple sclerosis. The specimen sequenced was blood. The CDR3 bases are TGTGCCAGCAGCCCCGGATCCGTTTGGGAGACCCAGTACTTC. Residues: CASSPGSVWETQYF.